The source of this T cell receptor beta chain is a study of blood T cell repertoires in COVID-19. In the source study's methods: The assay estimated nucleated cells by amplifying reference gene primers. Libraries were prepared by immunoSEQ multiplex PCR; TCRdb keeps only in-frame clonotypes and omits some of them. V, J and clone size are taken as reported in that table, and D and trimming were inferred from the DNA itself. The sample consists of about 73,000 clones, 81% of them appearing once. There are a few counts of this clone. The sequenced sample was peripheral blood. This TCR derives from a woman between 65 and 79 years old with acute or convalescent COVID-19.

CDR3: CASSREGSGRDGTDTQYF. In DNA, the CDR3 is TGTGCCAGCAGCCGAGAAGGGTCCGGACGGGATGGGACAGATACGCAGTATTTT. The chain joins TRBV4-2 to TRBJ2-3; maybe TRBD2 (5 bases). The germline V gene has CDR1 LGHNA and CDR2 YNFKEQ. The ends were cut back, 4 bases at V and 3 bases at J, with 23 bases in the middle. CDR3 length: 18 amino acids.